This TCR beta chain was identified during a study of blood T cell repertoires in COVID-19. Across the study: Some COVID-19 samples were acute and others convalescent; all came from the United States, Italy and Spain. The analysed material was cDNA or gDNA that came from T cells, B-cell-depleted T cells, or PBMCs.

With 1 base removed from V and 0 bases from J, the gap between germline ends came to 14 bases. The CDR3 loop spans 17 amino acids. Per the original methods: How many nucleated cells were present was estimated from reference gene primer amplification. Generated by immunoSEQ multiplex PCR, the TCRdb table keeps only in-frame clones and is missing some. D and trimming were read from the DNA, whereas the V and J calls and clone size are those reported in that table. The sample consists of a few hundred thousand clones, 80% to 90% of them appearing once. The sequenced material came from peripheral blood. The clonotype originates from a man between 18 and 35 years old who had recovered from COVID-19. The chain uses TRBV23-1 and TRBJ2-3, with a possible D match to TRBD2 (5 bases). TRBV23-1 is an ORF, with its function uncertain. The CDR3 bases are TGCGCCAGCAGTCAATTTGTTCCGGGGAACAGCACAGATACGCAGTATTTT. The encoded protein is CASSQFVPGNSTDTQYF.